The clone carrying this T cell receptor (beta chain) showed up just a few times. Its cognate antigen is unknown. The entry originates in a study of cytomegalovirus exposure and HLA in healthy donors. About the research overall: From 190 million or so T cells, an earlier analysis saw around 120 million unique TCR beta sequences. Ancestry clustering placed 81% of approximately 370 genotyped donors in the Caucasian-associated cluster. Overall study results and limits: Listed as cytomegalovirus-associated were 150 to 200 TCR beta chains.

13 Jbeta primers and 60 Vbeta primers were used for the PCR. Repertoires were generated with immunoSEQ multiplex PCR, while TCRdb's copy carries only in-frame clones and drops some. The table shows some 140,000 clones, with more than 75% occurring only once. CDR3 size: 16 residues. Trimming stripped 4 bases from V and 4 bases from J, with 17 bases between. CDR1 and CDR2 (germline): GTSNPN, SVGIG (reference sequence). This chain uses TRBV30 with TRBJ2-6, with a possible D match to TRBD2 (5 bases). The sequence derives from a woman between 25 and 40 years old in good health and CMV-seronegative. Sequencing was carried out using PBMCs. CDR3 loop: CAWTGQGTGGANVLTF. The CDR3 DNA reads TGTGCCTGGACTGGGCAAGGAACGGGGGGGGCCAACGTCCTGACTTTC.